These 16 T cell receptor beta chains came from one sample sequenced in a study of blood T cell repertoires in COVID-19. This table comes from immunoSEQ multiplex PCR, and its TCRdb copy is limited to in-frame clones, with some not included. The sample gives more than 200,000 clones, around 83% of which show up once; approximately 1.5% is in the top ten. Sequences were obtained from peripheral blood. Receptors originate from a woman in her thirties or forties who had recovered from COVID-19.

The chain couples TRBV2 to TRBJ2-7; D perhaps matches TRBD2 (6 bases). CDR1 and CDR2 (germline): SNHLY, FYNNEI. V lost 7 bases, J lost 7 bases, and 11 bases lay in between. This CDR3 spans 11 amino acids. For the CDR3, the DNA is TGTGCCAGCACTGGAGGGGATGAGCAGTACTTC. Translating gives CASTGGDEQYF.

The genes are TRBV5-6 and TRBJ1-1; D is uncertain. This CDR3 has 12 amino acids. The germline gives CDR1 SGHDT, CDR2 YYEEEE. V was shortened by 2 bases and J by 1 base, with 3 bases between the two germline ends. Here the CDR3 DNA reads TGTGCCAGCAGCTTACAGAACACTGAAGCTTTCTTT. This sequence encodes CASSLQNTEAFF.

This clone was seen a handful of times. The rearrangement joins TRBV18 to TRBJ1-2; 8 bases match TRBD1. The CDR3 sequence is 15 residues long. Germline-derived CDR1 and CDR2 are KGHSH and LQKENI. With 3 bases clipped from V and 5 bases from J, the junction kept 8 bases outside the gene matches. The CDR3 loop reads CASSPRTGLGYGYTF. The CDR3 nucleotides are TGTGCCAGCTCACCCAGGACAGGGCTGGGGTATGGCTACACCTTC.

This clone occurred once. V usage is TRBV11-2 and J usage is TRBJ2-6, with D uncertain. The germline V and J ends were trimmed by 6 bases and 0 bases, with 12 bases remaining between them. Per the germline V gene, CDR1 is SGHAT and CDR2 is FQNNGV. The CDR3 covers 16 residues. In DNA form, the CDR3 reads TGTGCCAGCAGTCTAAACTCGGTCTCTGGGGCCAACGTCCTGACTTTC. Translating gives CASSLNSVSGANVLTF.

The chain recombines TRBV19 with TRBJ2-2; D call uncertain. Trimming took 10 bases from V and 1 from J, leaving 10 bases between them. The CDR3 covers 13 residues. The germline V gene encodes CDR1 LNHDA and CDR2 SQIVND (reference sequence). The CDR3 DNA sequence: TGTGCCACCACCCCAGAGAACACCGGGGAGCTGTTTTTT. It specifies CATTPENTGELFF.

The chain joins TRBV9 to TRBJ2-7; the match to TRBD2 covers 12 bases. The CDR3 is made up of 18 amino acids. CDR1 SGDLS and CDR2 YYNGEE come from the germline V gene. Trimming cost V 0 bases and J 0 bases; bases outside gene matches: 7. CDR3 sequence reads: CASSVDSTSGGSSYEQYF. CDR3 nucleotides: TGTGCCAGCAGCGTAGATTCGACTAGCGGGGGTAGCTCCTACGAGCAGTACTTC.

J is TRBJ1-2 and V is TRBV24-1, with D hard to call. From germline, CDR1 is KGHDR and CDR2 SFDVKD. The CDR3 length is 13 residues. V was trimmed by 4 bases and J by 4 bases, leaving 9 bases between them. CDR3 coding DNA: TGTGCCACCAGTGAGGGAGGACTCTATGGCTACACCTTC. It specifies CATSEGGLYGYTF.

J is TRBJ1-5 and V is TRBV7-2; 7 bases fit TRBD1. This CDR3 comprises 15 residues. From germline, CDR1 is SGHTA and CDR2 FQGNSA. V trimming: 6 bases; J trimming: 3 bases; junction bases outside the gene matches: 8. The CDR3 nucleotides read TGTGCCAGCAGTTTAAGGACAGGCTACAATCAGCCCCAGCATTTT. It yields the protein CASSLRTGYNQPQHF.

The V gene is TRBV19, the J gene TRBJ2-3; no clear D gene. This CDR3 is 13 amino acids long. The V end lost 3 bases, the J end lost 0 bases, and 4 bases lay between the germline ends. The V gene's germline CDR1 is LNHDA and CDR2 SQIVND (reference sequence). CDR3 nucleotides: TGTGCCAGTAGTATTCAGAGCACAGATACGCAGTATTTT. Amino acid sequence: CASSIQSTDTQYF.

The rearrangement links TRBV28 to TRBJ1-2, with a possible D match to TRBD1 (5 bases). The ends were cut back, 6 bases at V and 8 bases at J, with 13 bases in the middle. There are 12 residues in the CDR3. Germline values: CDR1 MDHEN, CDR2 SYDVKM. CDR3 region: CASRNNRFGYTF. The CDR3 coding sequence is TGTGCCAGCAGGAACAACAGGTTCGGCTACACCTTC.

The chain uses TRBV11-3 and TRBJ2-1; D might be TRBD1 (5 bases). There are 15 residues in the CDR3. Per the germline V gene, CDR1 is SGHNT and CDR2 is YENEEA. The V end lost 5 bases, the J end lost 7 bases, and 18 bases lay between the germline ends. The CDR3: CASSLLGQLGNEQFF. CDR3 DNA sequence: TGTGCCAGCAGCCTATTGGGGCAATTGGGGAATGAGCAGTTCTTC.

A few counts support this clone. The chain is built from TRBV28 and TRBJ1-6; TRBD1 matches 7 bases. The germline gives CDR1 MDHEN, CDR2 SYDVKM. V was pared by 11 bases and J by 7 bases, with 5 bases of the junction left unmatched. CDR3 length: 12 residues. The CDR3 DNA is TGTGCCCTGGGACAGCTAAATTCACCCCTCCACTTT. Encoded protein: CALGQLNSPLHF.

The V gene is TRBV29-1, the J gene TRBJ2-1, with no clear D. Per the germline V gene, CDR1 is SQVTM and CDR2 is ANQGSEA. This CDR3 spans 11 amino acids. V was pared by 7 bases and J by 5 bases, with 9 bases between. The CDR3 loop is CSGGWNNEQFF. For the CDR3, the DNA is TGCAGCGGCGGATGGAACAATGAGCAGTTCTTC.

This clone has only one observation. The chain joins TRBV7-9 to TRBJ2-5; D might be TRBD1 (6 bases). The CDR3 has 15 amino acids. Trimming took off 2 bases at V and 5 bases at J, with 15 bases between the two ends. Germline V gives CDR1 SEHNR, CDR2 FQNEAQ (reference sequence). CDR3 DNA: TGTGCCAGCAGCTTAATGTTGGGGCAGGGGGAGACCCAGTACTTC. Translated, it gives CASSLMLGQGETQYF.

CDR3 in amino acids: CASSQTSGGTDTQYF. Written as DNA, the CDR3 is TGTGCCAGCAGCCAAACTAGCGGGGGCACAGATACGCAGTATTTT. The gene calls are TRBV7-3 and TRBJ2-3, with TRBD2 matching 10 bases. With V trimmed by 5 bases and J by 1 base, 3 bases remained unmatched. The CDR3 consists of 15 residues. In germline, CDR1 is SGHTA, CDR2 FQGTGA.

The chain carries TRBV7-3 and TRBJ2-7; a possible D gene is TRBD1 (6 bases). V was trimmed by 5 bases and J by 1 base, leaving 9 bases between them. The CDR3 has 13 amino acids. In germline, CDR1 is SGHTA, CDR2 FQGTGA. The CDR3 sequence: CASSAQGSYEQYF. The CDR3 DNA reads as TGTGCCAGCAGCGCACAGGGTTCCTACGAGCAGTACTTC.